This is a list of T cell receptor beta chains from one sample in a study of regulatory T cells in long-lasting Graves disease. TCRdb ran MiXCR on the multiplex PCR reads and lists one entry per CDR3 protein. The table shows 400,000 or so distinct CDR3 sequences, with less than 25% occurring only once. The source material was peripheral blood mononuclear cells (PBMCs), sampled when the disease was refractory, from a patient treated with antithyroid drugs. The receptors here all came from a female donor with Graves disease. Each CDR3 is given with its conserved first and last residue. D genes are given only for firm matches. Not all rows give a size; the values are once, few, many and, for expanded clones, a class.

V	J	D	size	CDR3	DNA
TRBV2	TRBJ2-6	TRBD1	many	CASRDRAAGANVLTF	TGTGCCAGCAGGGACAGGGCCGCTGGGGCCAACGTCCTGACTTTC
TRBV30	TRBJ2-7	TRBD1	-	CAWSSWDRFSYEQYF	TGTGCCTGGAGTAGTTGGGACAGGTTCTCCTACGAGCAGTACTTC
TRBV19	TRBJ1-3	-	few	CASVEVFGNTIYF	TGTGCCAGCGTCGAGGTATTCGGAAACACCATATATTTT
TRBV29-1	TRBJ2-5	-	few	CSVEELWAETQYF	TGCAGCGTTGAAGAGTTATGGGCAGAGACCCAGTACTTC
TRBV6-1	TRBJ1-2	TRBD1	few	CASSRDRGPSYTF	TGTGCCAGCAGTCGGGACAGGGGCCCGAGCTACACCTTC
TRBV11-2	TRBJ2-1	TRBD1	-	CASSHPSPDRVFNNEQFF	TGTGCCAGCAGCCACCCGAGTCCGGACAGGGTTTTCAACAATGAGCAGTTCTTC
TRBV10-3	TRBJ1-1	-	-	CAISEGPSREAFF	TGTGCCATCAGTGAGGGACCCAGTCGTGAAGCTTTCTTT
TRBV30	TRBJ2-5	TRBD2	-	CAWNQGLAQETQYF	TGTGCCTGGAACCAGGGACTAGCACAAGAGACCCAGTACTTC
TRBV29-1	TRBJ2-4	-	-	CSAQIQYF	TGCAGCGCCCAGATTCAGTACTTC
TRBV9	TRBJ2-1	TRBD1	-	CASSVLGQGRDEQFF	TGTGCCAGCAGCGTCTTGGGACAGGGAAGGGATGAGCAGTTCTTC
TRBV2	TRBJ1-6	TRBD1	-	CASSSGTGGVSPLHF	TGTGCCAGCAGCTCCGGGACAGGGGGTGTTTCACCCCTCCACTTT
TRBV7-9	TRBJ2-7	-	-	CASSLAQGTRQYF	TGTGCCAGCAGCTTAGCGCAGGGGACGAGACAGTACTTC
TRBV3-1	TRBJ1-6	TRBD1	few	CASSGGTGTNSPLHF	TGTGCCAGCAGCGGCGGGACAGGGACTAATTCACCCCTCCACTTT
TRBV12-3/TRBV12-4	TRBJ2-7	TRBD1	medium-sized	CASSVYRGEQYF	TGTGCCAGCAGTGTATACAGGGGCGAGCAGTACTTC
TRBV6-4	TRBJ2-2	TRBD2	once	CASSGLAGTGDAGELFF	TGTGCCAGCAGCGGACTAGCGGGAACAGGCGACGCCGGGGAGCTGTTTTTT
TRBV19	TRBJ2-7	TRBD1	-	CASSPAGTGGNEQYF	TGTGCCAGTAGTCCCGCCGGGACAGGGGGCAACGAGCAGTACTTC
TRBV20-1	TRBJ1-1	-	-	CSARPQRGGTEAFF	TGCAGTGCTAGACCTCAACGAGGGGGTACTGAAGCTTTCTTT
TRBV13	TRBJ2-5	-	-	CASSLGRSKETQYF	TGTGCCAGCAGCTTAGGCAGAAGTAAGGAGACCCAGTACTTC
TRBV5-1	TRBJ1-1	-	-	CASSKQAGPMNTEAFF	TGCGCCAGCAGCAAACAGGCAGGACCGATGAACACTGAAGCTTTCTTT
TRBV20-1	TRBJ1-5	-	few	CSARSGDDQPQHF	TGCAGTGCTAGATCAGGGGACGATCAGCCCCAGCATTTT
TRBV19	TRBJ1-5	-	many	CASTIKVTGTYSNQPQHF	TGTGCCAGTACCATAAAAGTTACCGGGACCTATAGCAATCAGCCCCAGCATTTT
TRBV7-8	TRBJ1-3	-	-	CASSPRGNTIYF	TGTGCCAGCAGCCCTAGAGGAAACACCATATATTTT
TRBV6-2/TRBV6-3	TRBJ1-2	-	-	CASSASGQIVTGYTF	TGTGCCAGCAGTGCCTCCGGGCAGATCGTAACTGGCTACACCTTC
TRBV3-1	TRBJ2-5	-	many	CASSHGTQETQYF	TGTGCCAGCAGCCATGGGACCCAAGAGACCCAGTACTTC
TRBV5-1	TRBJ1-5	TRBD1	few	CASLQGDYNQPQHF	TGCGCTAGCCTGCAGGGGGATTACAATCAGCCCCAGCATTTT
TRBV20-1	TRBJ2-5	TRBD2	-	CSAVGLASGETQYF	TGCAGTGCTGTAGGACTAGCCTCTGGGGAGACCCAGTACTTC
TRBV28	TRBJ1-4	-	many	CASTKGGTNEKLFF	TGTGCCAGCACCAAGGGAGGTACTAATGAAAAACTGTTTTTT
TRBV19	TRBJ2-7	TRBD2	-	CASRMSTSGSYEQYF	TGTGCCAGTAGGATGAGTACTAGCGGGAGTTATGAGCAGTACTTC